This T cell receptor (beta chain) is drawn from a study of PD-L1 blockade in urothelial cancer. At the level of the study: The patients first took atezolizumab around 2014, receiving 1,200 mg intravenously every 3 weeks. Timepoints chosen for blood analysis were 3 weeks (second dose) and 6 weeks after treatment start.

Sequencing was performed with immunoSEQ multiplex PCR; in TCRdb, only in-frame clones are kept and a portion is missing. The data show about 120,000 clones, around 89% seen once. With 4 bases removed from V and 1 base from J, the gap between germline ends came to 6 bases. The CDR3 is 13 residues long. The germline V gene encodes CDR1 SGHRS and CDR2 YFSETQ. Documented time point: peripheral blood 6 weeks after treatment start. Each patient supplied 1 to 8 pretreatment and on-treatment samples. This sequence joins TRBV5-1 and TRBJ1-3; D is unresolved. The TCR sequence derives from a man aged 55 to 70 with urothelial cancer. Sequencing used PBMCs, obtained around atezolizumab (anti-PD-L1) treatment. CDR3 sequence (DNA): TGCGCCAGCAGCGAGGAGTCTGGAAACACCATATATTTT. This gives the protein CASSEESGNTIYF.